The T cell receptor (beta chain) described here comes from a study of blood T cell repertoires in COVID-19. Assay: immunoSEQ multiplex PCR; the TCRdb copy retains only in-frame clones and omits some. The data contain 250,000 to 300,000 clones, 85% to 90% of them seen just once; the ten biggest clones take up approximately 10%. V was pared by 2 bases and J by 4 bases, with 2 bases of the junction left unmatched. Germline CDR1 ENHRY, CDR2 SYGVKD. The CDR3 extends over 16 amino acids. Sequenced input: peripheral blood. The source is a woman younger than 45 with COVID-19, enrolled during active disease. The J gene is TRBJ2-1, the V gene TRBV10-3; 13 nucleotides match TRBD2. In DNA, the CDR3 is TGTGCCATCAGTGAGACTAGCGGGAGGGGATACAATGAGCAGTTCTTC. This encodes CAISETSGRGYNEQFF.